This record covers a single T cell receptor beta chain. Antigen: not known. The sample belongs to a study of CD8+ T cells in alopecia areata. Study-wide findings and caveats: Across lesional scalp, and particularly alopecia totalis/universalis, clonality surpassed that of normal scalp.

After isolation, RNA underwent reverse transcription to generate cDNA as the sequencing template. The repertoire was sequenced with immunoSEQ multiplex PCR; TCRdb's copy has only in-frame clones and lacks some. The data show around 180,000 clones, approximately 57% seen once. Treatment indicated: oral pan-JAK inhibitor, 5-10 mg twice daily. This CDR3 contains 11 residues. CDR1 and CDR2 from the germline V gene are SGHDT and YYEEEE. Trimming removed 7 bases at V and 0 bases at J, with 3 bases between. The material sequenced was CD4+ T cells sorted from blood, taken at week 24, from a patient treated with tofacitinib. This clonotype was obtained from a human donor with alopecia areata. The V call is TRBV5-6, the J call TRBJ2-3, with D uncertain. The CDR3 bases are TGTGCCAGCCTTAGCACAGATACGCAGTATTTT. Translation gives CASLSTDTQYF. The entire variable domain, with the rest obtained from reference TRBV5-6 and TRBJ2-3, is as follows: DAGVTQSPTHLIKTRGQQVTLRCSPKSGHDTVSWYQQALGQGPQFIFQYYEEEERQRGNFPDRFSGHQFPNYSSELNVNALLLGDSALYLCASLSTDTQYFGPGTRLTVL.